The TCR beta chain described here comes from a study of response to subunit inactivated influenza vaccine. Regarding this clonotype: The target antigen is unknown.

This CDR3 comprises 14 residues. CDR1 DFQATT and CDR2 SNEGSKA come from the germline V gene (reference sequence). J lost 1 base, V lost 3 bases, and 2 bases had no gene match. TCRdb itself ran the RT-PCR reads through MiXCR, one entry per CDR3 protein. The sample holds around 530,000 distinct CDR3 sequences, approximately 17% seen once. Regarding the study as a whole: Seasonal influenza vaccination, on each occasion, was suggested by the authors to recruit few new T cells.

The sequence was collected from a man in his fifties or sixties who received an inactivated influenza vaccine. The material sequenced was CD4+ T cells sorted from PBMCs, taken less than 30 months after vaccination. The rearrangement uses TRBV20-1 and TRBJ2-1; 8 nucleotides match TRBD2. DNA of the CDR3: TGCAGTGCTAGGACTAGCGCATCCTACAATGAGCAGTTCTTC. Protein: CSARTSASYNEQFF.